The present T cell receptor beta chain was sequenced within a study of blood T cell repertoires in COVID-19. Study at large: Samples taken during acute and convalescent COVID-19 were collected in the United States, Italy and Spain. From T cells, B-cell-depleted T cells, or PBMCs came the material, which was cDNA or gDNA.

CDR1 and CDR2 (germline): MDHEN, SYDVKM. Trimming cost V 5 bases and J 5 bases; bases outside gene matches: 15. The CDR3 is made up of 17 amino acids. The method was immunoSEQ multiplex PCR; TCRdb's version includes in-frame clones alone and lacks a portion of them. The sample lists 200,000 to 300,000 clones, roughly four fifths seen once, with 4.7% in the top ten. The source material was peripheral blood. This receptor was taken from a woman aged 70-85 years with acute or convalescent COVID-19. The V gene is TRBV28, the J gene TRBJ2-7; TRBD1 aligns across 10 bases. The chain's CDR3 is CASSLIGQGQGKNEQYF. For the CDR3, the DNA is TGTGCCAGCAGTCTTATTGGCCAGGGACAGGGGAAGAACGAGCAGTACTTC.